The entry below gives a single TCR beta chain sequence along with its context. Its antigen is as yet unknown. A J-beta primer mix and a sample-barcoded 5' primer were used in a second PCR of roughly 7 to 12 cycles. Each sample yielded at least 2.5 million CDR3-containing paired-end reads. Each CDR3 protein is one row after TCRdb ran MiXCR on the 5' RACE reads. This sample has hundreds of thousands of distinct CDR3 sequences; around 54% occur once, and the top ten carry approximately 37%. These data belong to a study of blood T cells in healthy people across ages. Study-wide results and caveats: More naive CD4+ cells and higher diversity marked long-lived donors relative to aged donors.

Germline CDR1 MDHEN, CDR2 SYDVKM. The CDR3 is 14 amino acids. V dropped 4 bases and J dropped 4 bases, with 13 bases sitting between them. V is TRBV28 and J is TRBJ2-5, with a weak D call TRBD2 (5 bases). The source of this sequence is a man aged 55-75 years in good health. The sample was blood. The CDR3 DNA sequence: TGTGCCAGCAGTTGGAGGCACTCTTCAGAGACCCAGTACTTC. This gives the protein CASSWRHSSETQYF.